The 2 T cell receptor beta chains below were found in one sample sequenced in a study of cytomegalovirus exposure and HLA in healthy donors. A multiplex PCR was run with 60 Vbeta primers and 13 Jbeta primers. Some clones are missing from TCRdb's copy, which holds only in-frame ones; the method was immunoSEQ multiplex PCR. The table records roughly 250,000 clones, about 83% of them present only once. The sequenced sample was PBMCs. These receptors all stem from a woman in her thirties or forties in good health and CMV-seropositive.

The V gene is TRBV11-3, the J gene TRBJ2-5, with D maybe TRBD1 (5 bases). CDR1 is SGHNT and CDR2 is YENEEA in the germline V gene. Trimming stripped 1 base from V and 5 bases from J, with 11 bases between. This CDR3 contains 14 residues. In DNA form, the CDR3 reads TGTGCCAGCAGCTTAGTGGGGCTAGAGGAGACCCAGTACTTC. Protein product: CASSLVGLEETQYF. Supplemented by reference TRBV11-3 and TRBJ2-5, the full variable domain reads EAGVVQSPRYKIIEKKQPVAFWCNPISGHNTLYWYLQNLGQGPELLIRYENEEAVDDSQLPKDRFSAERLKGVDSTLKIQPAELGDSAVYLCASSLVGLEETQYFGPGTRLLVL.

This rearrangement joins TRBV30 to TRBJ2-4; 10 bases map to TRBD1. This CDR3 comprises 16 residues. Germline V gene data show CDR1 as GTSNPN and CDR2 as SVGIG (reference sequence). V lost 2 bases to trimming and J lost 0 bases; unmatched junction nucleotides: 4. CDR3 protein: CAWSKGQGLAKNIQYF. The CDR3 coding sequence is TGTGCCTGGAGTAAGGGACAGGGGTTAGCCAAAAACATTCAGTACTTC.